These T cell receptor beta chains were read from a single sample in a study of T cell repertoires in cytomegalovirus infection. Each CDR3 protein gets one entry after TCRdb re-called the reads with MiXCR. The table has 450,000 to 600,000 distinct CDR3 sequences, around 11% seen once; the top ten hold roughly a tenth. Input material: PBMCs. The receptors stem from a human donor in good health (CMV status not recorded). Some clones in this sample may be carry-over from other donors' samples. Each CDR3 is given with its conserved first and last residue. D genes are given only for firm matches. Clone size, where shown, is once, few, many, or a class for clones that have expanded.

abundance,d_gene,j_gene,v_gene,CDR3aa,CDR3nt
many,-,TRBJ1-1,TRBV6-1,CASRAGIRNTEAFF,TGTGCCAGCAGAGCGGGGATCCGTAATACTGAAGCTTTCTTT
many,-,TRBJ1-3,TRBV7-3,CASSPSGAASGNTIYF,TGTGCCAGCAGCCCCAGCGGGGCAGCCTCTGGAAACACCATATATTTT
few,-,TRBJ2-5,TRBV5-6,CASSYRAGQETQYF,TGTGCCAGCAGCTATCGGGCAGGCCAAGAGACCCAGTACTTC
-,-,TRBJ1-3,TRBV20-1,CSAREGFIAGNTIYF,TGCAGTGCTAGGGAGGGGTTCATTGCTGGAAACACCATATATTTT
many,TRBD2,TRBJ2-1,TRBV14,CASSQQLAGELNEQFF,TGTGCCAGCAGCCAACAACTAGCGGGGGAACTCAATGAGCAGTTCTTC
few,-,TRBJ1-4,TRBV12-5,CASGLTTNEKLFF,TGTGCTAGTGGTTTGACAACCAATGAAAAACTGTTTTTT
-,-,TRBJ1-2,TRBV9,CASSHVTDGYTF,TGTGCCAGCAGCCACGTCACGGACGGCTACACCTTC
many,-,TRBJ2-2,TRBV7-9,CASSLADGGELFF,TGTGCCAGCAGCTTAGCCGACGGCGGGGAGCTGTTTTTT
few,TRBD2,TRBJ2-1,TRBV19,CASSIDLAGTSGRGEQFF,TGTGCCAGTAGTATAGACCTCGCCGGGACTAGCGGGAGGGGGGAGCAGTTCTTC
many,TRBD1,TRBJ2-3,TRBV7-3,CASSFRQGSDTQYF,TGTGCCAGCAGCTTTCGACAGGGATCAGATACGCAGTATTTT
many,-,TRBJ1-1,TRBV15,CATSLTGTEAFF,TGTGCCACCAGCCTTACTGGGACTGAAGCTTTCTTT
few,TRBD2,TRBJ2-1,TRBV6-2/TRBV6-3,CASRGTSGGGEQFF,TGTGCCAGCCGAGGGACTAGCGGGGGGGGTGAGCAGTTCTTC
many,-,TRBJ2-5,TRBV7-3,CASSPGGVRETQYF,TGTGCCAGCAGCCCCGGGGGAGTCCGAGAGACCCAGTACTTC
many,TRBD2,TRBJ2-7,TRBV7-8,CASSTRLAGTHEQYF,TGTGCCAGCAGCACTCGACTAGCGGGGACCCACGAGCAGTACTTC
once,-,TRBJ2-7,TRBV7-9,CASSPIDEQYF,TGTGCCAGCAGCCCCATAGACGAGCAGTACTTC
many,TRBD1,TRBJ2-7,TRBV7-9,CASSLQPRTGRSYEQYF,TGTGCCAGCAGCTTACAGCCCAGGACAGGGAGGTCCTACGAGCAGTACTTC
many,TRBD1,TRBJ2-3,TRBV10-2,CASSRQGPADTQYF,TGCGCCAGCAGTAGACAGGGTCCGGCAGATACGCAGTATTTT
-,TRBD2,TRBJ2-1,TRBV3-1,CASSHPGLAAYNEQFF,TGTGCCAGCAGCCACCCGGGACTAGCGGCCTACAATGAGCAGTTCTTC
many,TRBD1,TRBJ1-3,TRBV28,CASRYRGAGNTIYF,TGTGCCAGCAGGTACAGGGGGGCTGGAAACACCATATATTTT
-,-,TRBJ2-1,TRBV29-1,CSGIGGPLSYNEQFF,TGCAGCGGCATCGGGGGTCCACTTTCCTACAATGAGCAGTTCTTC
-,-,TRBJ2-3,TRBV2,CASSGLGRTDTQYF,TGTGCCAGCAGTGGCCTAGGGAGAACAGATACGCAGTATTTT
-,TRBD1,TRBJ2-7,TRBV28,CASSWGQGRHPNF,TGTGCCAGCAGCTGGGGACAGGGTCGCCACCCTAACTTC
few,TRBD1,TRBJ1-3,TRBV20-1,CSARTTGGRGNTIYF,TGCAGTGCTAGAACGACAGGGGGCCGTGGAAACACCATATATTTT
-,-,TRBJ2-5,TRBV18,CASSPPIQGQETQYF,TGTGCCAGCTCACCACCGATACAGGGACAAGAGACCCAGTACTTC
-,-,TRBJ1-4,TRBV20-1,CSASGGAGNEKLFF,TGCAGTGCTAGTGGGGGCGCGGGGAATGAAAAACTGTTTTTT
many,-,TRBJ2-6,TRBV7-2,CASSLITGANVLTF,TGTGCCAGCAGCTTGATTACTGGGGCCAACGTCCTGACTTTC
many,TRBD1,TRBJ1-1,TRBV20-1,CSARDQRQGWDTEAFF,TGCAGTGCTAGAGACCAAAGACAGGGCTGGGACACTGAAGCTTTCTTT
few,TRBD2,TRBJ2-3,TRBV7-9,CASSILSGSGPDTQYF,TGTGCCAGCAGCATACTTAGCGGGAGTGGGCCAGATACGCAGTATTTT
many,TRBD1,TRBJ1-1,TRBV12-3/TRBV12-4,CASRFPGGETEAFF,TGTGCCAGCAGGTTTCCAGGGGGCGAAACTGAAGCTTTCTTT
many,-,TRBJ2-3,TRBV14,CASSPLGGTGRDTQYF,TGTGCCAGCAGCCCTCTCGGCGGGACGGGCCGAGATACGCAGTATTTT
many,-,TRBJ2-4,TRBV6-1,CASSEAGGLSIQYF,TGTGCCAGCAGTGAAGCGGGCGGCCTGAGTATTCAGTACTTC
few,-,TRBJ1-2,TRBV5-1,CASSLGLTDYGYTF,TGCGCCAGCAGCTTGGGATTAACCGACTATGGCTACACCTTC
many,-,TRBJ1-2,TRBV19,CASTPRTAHYGYTF,TGTGCCAGTACCCCTCGGACTGCCCACTATGGCTACACCTTC
many,TRBD2,TRBJ2-3,TRBV4-1,CASSPFPLGTSVKGTDTQYF,TGCGCCAGCAGCCCGTTCCCGCTTGGGACTAGCGTCAAGGGGACAGATACGCAGTATTTT
many,-,TRBJ2-1,TRBV12-3/TRBV12-4,CASSLFGREKFYNEQFF,TGTGCCAGCAGTTTATTCGGTCGGGAGAAGTTCTACAATGAGCAGTTCTTC
many,TRBD1,TRBJ1-4,TRBV28,CASRQGGREKLFF,TGTGCCAGCCGCCAGGGGGGTCGGGAAAAACTGTTTTTT
few,-,TRBJ1-5,TRBV5-1,CASSLSGGANQPQHF,TGCGCCAGCAGCTTGTCTGGGGGCGCGAATCAGCCCCAGCATTTT
few,TRBD2,TRBJ2-3,TRBV2,CASRALAGATDTQYF,TGTGCCAGCAGGGCACTAGCGGGGGCCACAGATACGCAGTATTTT
many,-,TRBJ2-3,TRBV7-2,CASSQRSRSTDTQYF,TGTGCCAGCAGCCAGCGGAGTCGAAGCACAGATACGCAGTATTTT
many,TRBD1,TRBJ2-3,TRBV7-8,CASRSPDRGEDTQYF,TGTGCCAGCAGGTCCCCGGACAGGGGAGAAGATACGCAGTATTTT
many,TRBD2,TRBJ2-1,TRBV5-1,CASSLGLASDEQFF,TGCGCCAGCAGCCTCGGACTAGCAAGTGATGAGCAGTTCTTC
-,-,TRBJ1-5,TRBV3-1,CASSQDRVSGQPQHF,TGTGCCAGCAGCCAAGATCGCGTGTCTGGTCAGCCCCAGCATTTT
few,-,TRBJ2-7,TRBV28,CATLTGSSYEQYF,TGTGCCACCCTTACAGGGAGCTCCTACGAGCAGTACTTC